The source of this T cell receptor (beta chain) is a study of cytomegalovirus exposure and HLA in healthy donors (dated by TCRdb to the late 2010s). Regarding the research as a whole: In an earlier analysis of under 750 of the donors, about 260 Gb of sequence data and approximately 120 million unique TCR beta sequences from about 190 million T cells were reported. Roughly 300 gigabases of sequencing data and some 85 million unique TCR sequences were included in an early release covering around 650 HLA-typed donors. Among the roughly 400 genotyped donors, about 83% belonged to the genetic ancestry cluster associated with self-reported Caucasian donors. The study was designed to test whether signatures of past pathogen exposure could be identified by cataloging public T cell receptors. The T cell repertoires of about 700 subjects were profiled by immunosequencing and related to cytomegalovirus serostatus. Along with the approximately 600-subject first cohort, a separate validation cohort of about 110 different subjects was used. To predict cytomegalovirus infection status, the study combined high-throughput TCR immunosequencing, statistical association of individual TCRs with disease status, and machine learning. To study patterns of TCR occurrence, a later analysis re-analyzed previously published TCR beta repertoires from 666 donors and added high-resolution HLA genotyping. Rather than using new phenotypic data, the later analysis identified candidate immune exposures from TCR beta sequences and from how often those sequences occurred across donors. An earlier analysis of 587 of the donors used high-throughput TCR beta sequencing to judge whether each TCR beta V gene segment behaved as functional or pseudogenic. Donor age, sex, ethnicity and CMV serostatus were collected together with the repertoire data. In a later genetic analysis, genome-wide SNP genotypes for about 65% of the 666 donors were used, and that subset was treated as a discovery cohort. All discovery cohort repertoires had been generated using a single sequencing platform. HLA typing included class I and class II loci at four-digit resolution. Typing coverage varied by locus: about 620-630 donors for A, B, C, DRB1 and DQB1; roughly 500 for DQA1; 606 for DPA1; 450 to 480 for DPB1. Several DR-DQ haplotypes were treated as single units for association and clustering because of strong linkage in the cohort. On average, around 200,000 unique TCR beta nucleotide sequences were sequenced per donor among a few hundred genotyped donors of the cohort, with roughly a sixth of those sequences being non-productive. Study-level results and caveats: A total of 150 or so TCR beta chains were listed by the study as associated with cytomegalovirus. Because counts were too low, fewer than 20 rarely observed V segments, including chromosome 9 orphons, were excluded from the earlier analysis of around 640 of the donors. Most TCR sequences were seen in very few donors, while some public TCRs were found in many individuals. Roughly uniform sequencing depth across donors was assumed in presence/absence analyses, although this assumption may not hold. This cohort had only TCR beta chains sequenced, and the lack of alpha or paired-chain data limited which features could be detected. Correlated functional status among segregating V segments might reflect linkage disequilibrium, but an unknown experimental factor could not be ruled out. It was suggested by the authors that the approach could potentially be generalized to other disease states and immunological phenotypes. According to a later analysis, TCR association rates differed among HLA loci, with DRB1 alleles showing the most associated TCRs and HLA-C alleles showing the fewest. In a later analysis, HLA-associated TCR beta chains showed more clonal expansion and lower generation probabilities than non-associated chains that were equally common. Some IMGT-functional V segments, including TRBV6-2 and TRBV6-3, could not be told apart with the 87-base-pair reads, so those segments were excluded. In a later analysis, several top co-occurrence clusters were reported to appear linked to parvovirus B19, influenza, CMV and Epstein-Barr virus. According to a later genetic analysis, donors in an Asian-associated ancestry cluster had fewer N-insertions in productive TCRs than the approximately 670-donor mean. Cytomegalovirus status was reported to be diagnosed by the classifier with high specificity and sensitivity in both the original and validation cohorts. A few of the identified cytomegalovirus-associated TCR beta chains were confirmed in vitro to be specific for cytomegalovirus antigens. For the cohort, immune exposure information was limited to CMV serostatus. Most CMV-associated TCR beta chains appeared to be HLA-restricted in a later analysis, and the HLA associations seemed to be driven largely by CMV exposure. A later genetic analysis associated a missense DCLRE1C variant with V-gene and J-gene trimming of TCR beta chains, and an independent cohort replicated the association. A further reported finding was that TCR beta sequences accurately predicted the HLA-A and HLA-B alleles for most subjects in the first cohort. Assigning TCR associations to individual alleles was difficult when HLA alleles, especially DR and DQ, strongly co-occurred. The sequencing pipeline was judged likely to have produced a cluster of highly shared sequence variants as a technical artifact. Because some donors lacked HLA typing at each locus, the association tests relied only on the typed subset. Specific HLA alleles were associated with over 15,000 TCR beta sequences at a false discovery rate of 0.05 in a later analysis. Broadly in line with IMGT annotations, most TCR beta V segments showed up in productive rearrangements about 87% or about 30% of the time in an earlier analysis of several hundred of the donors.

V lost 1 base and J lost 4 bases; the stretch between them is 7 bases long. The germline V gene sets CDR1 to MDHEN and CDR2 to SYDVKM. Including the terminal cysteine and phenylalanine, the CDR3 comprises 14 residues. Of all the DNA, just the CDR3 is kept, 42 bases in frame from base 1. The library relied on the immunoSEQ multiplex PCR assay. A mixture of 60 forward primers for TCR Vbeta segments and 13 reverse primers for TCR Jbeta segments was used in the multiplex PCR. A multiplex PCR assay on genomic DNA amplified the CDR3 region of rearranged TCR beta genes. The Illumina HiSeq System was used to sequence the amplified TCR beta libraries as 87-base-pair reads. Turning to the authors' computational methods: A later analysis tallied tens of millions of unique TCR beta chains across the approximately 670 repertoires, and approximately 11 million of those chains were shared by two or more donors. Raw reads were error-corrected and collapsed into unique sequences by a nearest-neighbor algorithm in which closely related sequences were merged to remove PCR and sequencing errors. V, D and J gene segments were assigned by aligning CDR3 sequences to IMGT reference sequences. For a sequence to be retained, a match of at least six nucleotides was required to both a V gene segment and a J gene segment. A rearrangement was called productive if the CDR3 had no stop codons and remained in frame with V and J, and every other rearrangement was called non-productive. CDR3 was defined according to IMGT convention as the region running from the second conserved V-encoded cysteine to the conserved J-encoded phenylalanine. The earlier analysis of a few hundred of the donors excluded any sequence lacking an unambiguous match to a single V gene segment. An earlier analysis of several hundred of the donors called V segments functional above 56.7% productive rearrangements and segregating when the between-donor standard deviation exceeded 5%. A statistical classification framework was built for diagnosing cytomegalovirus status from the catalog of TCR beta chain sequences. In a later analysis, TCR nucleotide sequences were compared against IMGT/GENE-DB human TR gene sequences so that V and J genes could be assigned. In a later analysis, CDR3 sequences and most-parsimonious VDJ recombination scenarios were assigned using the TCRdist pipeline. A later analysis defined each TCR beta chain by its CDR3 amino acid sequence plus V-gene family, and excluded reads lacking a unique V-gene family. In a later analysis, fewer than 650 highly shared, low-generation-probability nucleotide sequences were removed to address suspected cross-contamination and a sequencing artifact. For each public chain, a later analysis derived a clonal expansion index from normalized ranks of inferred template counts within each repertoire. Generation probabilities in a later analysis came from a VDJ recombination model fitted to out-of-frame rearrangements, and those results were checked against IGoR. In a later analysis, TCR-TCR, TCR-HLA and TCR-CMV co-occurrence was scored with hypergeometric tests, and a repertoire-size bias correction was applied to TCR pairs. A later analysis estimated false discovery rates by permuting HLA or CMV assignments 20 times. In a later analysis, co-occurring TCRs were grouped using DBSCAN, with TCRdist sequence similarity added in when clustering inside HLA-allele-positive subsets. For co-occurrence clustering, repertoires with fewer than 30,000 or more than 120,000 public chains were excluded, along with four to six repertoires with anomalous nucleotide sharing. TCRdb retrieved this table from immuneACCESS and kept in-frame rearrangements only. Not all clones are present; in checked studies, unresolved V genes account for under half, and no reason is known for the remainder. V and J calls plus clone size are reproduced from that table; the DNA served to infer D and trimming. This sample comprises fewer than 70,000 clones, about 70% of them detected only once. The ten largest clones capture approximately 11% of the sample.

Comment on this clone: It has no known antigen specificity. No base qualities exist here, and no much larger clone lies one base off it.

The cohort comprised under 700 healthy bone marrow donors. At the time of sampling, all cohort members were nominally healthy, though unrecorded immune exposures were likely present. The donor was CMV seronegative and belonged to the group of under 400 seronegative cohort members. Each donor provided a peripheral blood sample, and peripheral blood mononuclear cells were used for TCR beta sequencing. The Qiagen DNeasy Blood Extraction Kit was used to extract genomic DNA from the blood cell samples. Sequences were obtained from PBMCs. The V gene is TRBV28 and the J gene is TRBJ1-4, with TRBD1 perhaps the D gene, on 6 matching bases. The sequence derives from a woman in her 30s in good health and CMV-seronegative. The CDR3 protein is CASSLYRDNEKLFF. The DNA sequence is TGTGCCAGCAGTTTATACAGGGATAATGAAAAACTGTTTTTT.